Below, 24 T cell receptor beta chains from the same sample are listed, as sequenced in a study of tumor and adjacent non-tumor tissue in lung cancer. The template was RNA from unsorted bulk tissue. The normal lung tissue was taken more than 3 cm from the tumor edge. Three rounds of nested PCR, following a modified ARM-PCR protocol, produced the TCRbeta library. TCRdb independently ran MiXCR on the multiplex PCR reads; one entry per CDR3 protein. The sample holds 85,000 or so distinct CDR3 sequences, around 82% seen once. Source material: distant non-tumor lung tissue. All receptors derive from a woman in her fifties or sixties with non-small cell lung cancer.

Comments on this clonotype: A much larger clone differs by one base, so this may be a read error. This chain uses TRBV7-9 with TRBJ1-1, with D uncertain. CDR1 SEHNR and CDR2 FQNEAQ come from the germline V gene (reference sequence). This CDR3 region has 14 residues. Trimming removed 0 bases from V and 8 bases from J, with 13 bases in between. The chain's CDR3 is CASSLAHSGNEAFF. The DNA for the CDR3 is TGTGCCAGCAGCTTAGCTCACAGTGGGAACGAAGCTTTCTTT.

Comment on this clonotype: At one boundary the junction diverges from the germline segment, which might be a read error. The V gene is TRBV11-2, the J gene TRBJ1-5, with TRBD1 as a possible D gene (5 bases). Germline loops: CDR1 SGHAT, CDR2 FQNNGV. The CDR3 extends over 13 amino acids. The CDR3 region is CAGSLENGGAQHF. For the CDR3, the DNA is TGCGCCGGCAGCTTAGAGAATGGGGGGGCCCAGCATTTT.

As for this clonotype: The junction shows a germline mismatch at one end, possibly a read error. The chain couples TRBV6-1 to TRBJ1-5; D is undetermined. This CDR3 has 13 residues. Germline V gene data show CDR1 as MNHNS and CDR2 as SASEGT. The CDR3 DNA reads as TGTGCCAGTAGTGAAGAAGGCGGTCAGCCCCAGCGTTTT. This codes for CASSEEGGQPQRF.

A word on this clonotype: A read error may produce the germline difference seen at one junction end. The chain recombines TRBV6-6 with TRBJ1-5; TRBD1 is a possible D gene (5 bases). The CDR3 sequence is 15 residues long. Germline CDR1 MNHNY, CDR2 SVGAGI (reference sequence). Written as DNA, the CDR3 is TGTGTCAGCACTCCAGGGCGCTCAACCAGTCAGCCCCAGCATTTT. Translated: CVSTPGRSTSQPQHF.

The table lists this clonotype with a count of one. This chain links TRBV4-1 with TRBJ2-5; D remains ambiguous. The V and J ends lost 0 bases and 10 bases respectively, with 15 bases between them. The CDR3 runs 14 residues. Germline-derived CDR1 and CDR2 are MGHRA and YSYEKL. The CDR3 protein is CASSQDLRKEVQYF. The CDR3 nucleotides read TGCGCCAGCAGCCAAGACCTCAGAAAAGAGGTCCAGTACTTC.

As concerns this clonotype: The junction does not match germline at one end; this may be a read error. The genes are TRBV29-1 and TRBJ1-2, with D uncertain. CDR3 size: 14 residues. CDR1 is SQVTM, CDR2 ANQGSEA, per germline. The CDR3 is CSVEEMGRYYGYTF. CDR3 DNA sequence: TGCAGCGTTGAGGAGATGGGGAGGTACTATGGTTACACCTTC.

This chain connects TRBV12-3 or TRBV12-4 to TRBJ2-1; 8 nucleotides line up with TRBD2. There are 14 residues in the CDR3. Trimming at V came to 5 bases and at J to 13 bases, leaving 13 bases not matched to a gene. The CDR3 here is CASSPPGLVREQFF. The DNA for the CDR3 is TGTGCCAGCAGTCCCCCGGGACTAGTGCGTGAACAGTTCTTC.

The sample holds one count of this clonotype. Since no conserved phenylalanine or tryptophan closes the CDR3, a read error is the likely cause. The chain recombines TRBV28 with TRBJ1-5; D is unclear. The CDR3 has 16 amino acids. CDR1 is MDHEN, CDR2 SYDVKM, per germline. This chain's CDR3 is CASNPWREVSNQSQHL. DNA of the CDR3: TGTGCCAGCAATCCATGGAGGGAGGTGAGCAATCAGTCCCAGCATTTA.

Worth noting for this clonotype: One end of the junction is discordant with germline, which a read error may explain. The CDR3 region is CASSYTFAPSSYDEQLF. The CDR3 bases are TGTGCCAGCAGTTACACCTTTGCCCCCAGCTCCTACGATGAGCAGTTGTTC. This chain links TRBV6-5 with TRBJ2-1; D gene uncertain. The CDR3 has 17 residues. Germline lookup yields CDR1 MNHEY and CDR2 SVGAGI.

As for this clonotype: Compared with germline, one end of the junction differs, possibly owing to a read error. The rearrangement joins TRBV4-1 to TRBJ2-5; the D gene is possibly TRBD1 (6 bases). CDR1 is MGHRA and CDR2 is YSYEKL in the germline V gene. The CDR3 contains 16 residues. CDR3 protein: CVSSQGQRAGQETQYF. CDR3 nucleotide sequence: TGCGTCAGCAGCCAAGGACAGCGTGCGGGCCAAGAGACCCAGTACTTC.

Ten or more counts support this clonotype. The rearrangement joins TRBV7-8 to TRBJ1-6, with D tentatively TRBD1 (5 bases). The CDR3 contains 15 residues. CDR1 is SGHVS and CDR2 is FQNEAQ in the germline V gene. V lost 4 bases, J lost 6 bases, and 13 bases lay in between. CDR3 DNA: TGTGCCAGCAGCTACCAGGGAGGAAGTAATTCACCCCTCCACTTT. Protein product: CASSYQGGSNSPLHF.

Turning to this clonotype: A read error may account for a junction end that differs from germline. The chain uses TRBV12-3 or TRBV12-4 and TRBJ2-5; D might be TRBD1 (5 bases). This CDR3 is 13 amino acids long. For the CDR3, the DNA is TGTGCTAGCACCCGACCTGGACATGAGACCCAGTACTTC. Protein product: CASTRPGHETQYF.

With respect to this clonotype: A much more abundant neighbour one base away suggests this may be a read error. The chain links TRBV20-1 to TRBJ1-3, with D uncertain. CDR3 length: 13 amino acids. Germline V lookup: CDR1 DFQATT, CDR2 SNEGSKA (reference sequence). CDR3 in DNA: TGCAGTTCTAGATCCCCGACCCTAAACACCATATATTTT. This translates into CSSRSPTLNTIYF.

About this clonotype itself: Germline and junction disagree at one end, which may indicate a read error. This chain connects TRBV5-6 to TRBJ2-7, with D perhaps TRBD1 (6 bases). The CDR3 extends over 15 amino acids. Germline values: CDR1 SGHDT, CDR2 YYEEEE. CDR3 DNA: TGTGCCAGCAGCTTGTGGGGGCAGTTTACCTACGAACAGTACTTC. It encodes CASSLWGQFTYEQYF.

A remark on this clonotype: With a much larger clone just one base away, this may be a read error. The rearrangement links TRBV20-1 to TRBJ1-2, with D perhaps TRBD1 (6 bases). Germline CDR1 DFQATT, CDR2 SNEGSKA (reference sequence). CDR3 size: 13 residues. CDR3 sequence reads: CSALLQGRNGYPF. DNA for the CDR3: TGCAGTGCCCTTCTACAGGGAAGGAATGGCTACCCCTTC.

This clonotype was seen a handful of times. Since the CDR3 does not end with the conserved phenylalanine or tryptophan, this likely comes from a read error. The CDR3 here is CASSGGNEQYS. DNA for the CDR3: TGCGCCAGCAGTGGGGGTAACGAACAGTACTCC. This chain connects TRBV10-2 to TRBJ2-7; D is ambiguous. This CDR3 has 11 amino acids. Germline CDR1 and CDR2: WSHSY and SAAADI.

The chain has TRBV29-1 and TRBJ2-7; 9 bases match TRBD2. The CDR3 runs to 13 residues. Germline values: CDR1 SQVTM, CDR2 ANQGSEA. Germline trimming cut 7 bases from V and 5 bases from J; bases unmatched to any gene: 9. The CDR3 coding sequence is TGCAGCGCCAACGGTCTAGCGGGAAACGAGCAGTACTTC. It yields the protein CSANGLAGNEQYF.

This clonotype has at least ten counts. CDR3 nucleotides: TGTGCCAGCAGCCAAGTTCAGGGTGACACTGAAGCTTTCTTT. It specifies CASSQVQGDTEAFF. The rearrangement links TRBV4-2 to TRBJ1-1; tentatively, D is TRBD1 (5 bases). This CDR3 contains 14 residues. Trimming took 1 base from V and 3 from J, leaving 9 bases between them. Looked up from germline, CDR1 is LGHNA and CDR2 is YNFKEQ.

In the case of this clonotype: The junction differs from germline at one of its ends, possibly a read error. V gene TRBV12-3 or TRBV12-4 combines with J gene TRBJ2-1; a possible D gene is TRBD2 (5 bases). This CDR3 is 15 amino acids long. The CDR3 DNA is TGTGCCAGTAGTTCCCCGGAACGGGGATCTAGTGAGCAGTTCTTC. Its protein is CASSSPERGSSEQFF.

This clonotype has a single count. A junction end diverges from the germline sequence, so it may reflect a read error. This chain uses TRBV30 with TRBJ2-7; possible D gene TRBD1, 7 bases. The germline CDR1 and CDR2 sequences are GTSNPN and SVGIG (reference sequence). The CDR3 sequence is 15 residues long. The CDR3 sequence: CAWSVWGDRHYEQYF. The CDR3 DNA reads as TGTGCCTGGAGTGTATGGGGGGACAGACACTACGAACAGTACTTC.

The gene calls are TRBV29-1 and TRBJ2-1; 7 nucleotides agree with TRBD2. CDR1 and CDR2 from the germline V gene are SQVTM and ANQGSEA. The CDR3 spans 14 residues. The CDR3 region is CVVKTGGAYNEQFF. In DNA, the CDR3 is TGCGTTGTCAAAACGGGAGGCGCCTACAATGAGCAGTTCTTC.

J is TRBJ2-5 and V is TRBV15, with D perhaps given as TRBD1 or TRBD2 (5 bases each). CDR1 and CDR2 (germline): LNHNV, YYDKDF (reference sequence). The CDR3 totals 13 residues. V lost 3 bases and J 8 bases, leaving 13 bases between the germline ends. Here the CDR3 reads CATSSKGRGTQYF. CDR3 nucleotide sequence: TGTGCCACCAGCAGCAAGGGGAGAGGTACCCAGTACTTC.

The CDR3 sequence is CASSQDTNSETNVLTF. CDR3 nucleotides: TGTGCCAGCAGCCAAGATACAAACTCTGAGACCAACGTCCTGACTTTC. The chain uses TRBV4-2 and TRBJ2-6; D uncertain. The CDR3 has 16 amino acids. Germline V lookup: CDR1 LGHNA, CDR2 YNFKEQ. V was pared by 0 bases and J by 8 bases, with 14 bases between.

About this clonotype itself: Germline is not matched at one junction end, which may reflect a read error. The chain employs TRBV12-3 or TRBV12-4 and TRBJ2-1; D is possibly TRBD1 or TRBD2 (5 bases each). The CDR3 length is 15 residues. The CDR3 region has the DNA TGTGCCAGTAGTTTCCCGGGACGGGGATCTAACGAGCAGTTCTTC. This codes for CASSFPGRGSNEQFF.